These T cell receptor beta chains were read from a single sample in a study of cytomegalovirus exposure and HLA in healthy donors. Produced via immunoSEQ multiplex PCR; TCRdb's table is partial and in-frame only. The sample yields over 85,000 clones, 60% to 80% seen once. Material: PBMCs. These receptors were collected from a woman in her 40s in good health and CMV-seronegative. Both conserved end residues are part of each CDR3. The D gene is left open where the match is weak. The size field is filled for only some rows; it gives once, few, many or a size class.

CDR3 DNA: TGTTCCAGCAGCTTAGAACTAGCTCATGGAGATACGCAGTATTTT
CDR3 protein: CSSSLELAHGDTQYF
clone size: -
D gene: -
V gene: TRBV7-9
J gene: TRBJ2-3

CDR3 DNA: TGTGCCAGCAGCGGGGGGACAGATTACAATGAGCAGTTCTTC
CDR3 protein: CASSGGTDYNEQFF
clone size: -
D gene: -
V gene: TRBV7-7
J gene: TRBJ2-1

CDR3 DNA: TGCAGCGTTGGTCGAGGGACCGGGGAGCTGTTTTTT
CDR3 protein: CSVGRGTGELFF
clone size: -
D gene: -
V gene: TRBV29-1
J gene: TRBJ2-2

CDR3 DNA: TGCGCCAGCAGCCAAGTAAACAGTAATTCACCCCTCCACTTT
CDR3 protein: CASSQVNSNSPLHF
clone size: -
D gene: -
V gene: TRBV4-1
J gene: TRBJ1-6

CDR3 DNA: TGCGCCAGCAGCACGGGGTTCACCGGGGAGCTGTTTTTT
CDR3 protein: CASSTGFTGELFF
clone size: -
D gene: -
V gene: TRBV5-1
J gene: TRBJ2-2

CDR3 DNA: TGTGCCAGCATTATCCCACTCCAGGGCCCGAACACTGAAGCTTTCTTT
CDR3 protein: CASIIPLQGPNTEAFF
clone size: -
D gene: -
V gene: TRBV5-4
J gene: TRBJ1-1

CDR3 DNA: TGTGCCAGCAGCCCAAGGATGGCGGGTCAGCCCCAGCATTTT
CDR3 protein: CASSPRMAGQPQHF
clone size: -
D gene: -
V gene: TRBV7-2
J gene: TRBJ1-5

CDR3 DNA: TGTGCCAGTAGCCGTCCACAGTCGGAGGGGGCCGGCTATGGCTACACCTTC
CDR3 protein: CASSRPQSEGAGYGYTF
clone size: -
D gene: TRBD1
V gene: TRBV19
J gene: TRBJ1-2

CDR3 DNA: TGTGCCAGCAGCGCGGGCGGGGTCCGGGAGACCCAGTACTTC
CDR3 protein: CASSAGGVRETQYF
clone size: few
D gene: -
V gene: TRBV9
J gene: TRBJ2-5

CDR3 DNA: TGCGCCAGCAGCTTGGCCTCGGACAGTAATTCACCCCTCCACTTT
CDR3 protein: CASSLASDSNSPLHF
clone size: once
D gene: -
V gene: TRBV5-1
J gene: TRBJ1-6

CDR3 DNA: TGTGCCACCAGGATGGACAGGGGATTCTACAATGAGCAGTTCTTC
CDR3 protein: CATRMDRGFYNEQFF
clone size: -
D gene: TRBD1
V gene: TRBV6-5
J gene: TRBJ2-1

CDR3 DNA: TGTGCCAGCCTTGGGTCAGACCCACTACGGGAGCAGTACTTC
CDR3 protein: CASLGSDPLREQYF
clone size: -
D gene: -
V gene: TRBV18
J gene: TRBJ2-7

CDR3 DNA: TGTGCCAGCAGCCTGAGGACAGGGGTAGCTACTGAAGCTTTCTTT
CDR3 protein: CASSLRTGVATEAFF
clone size: -
D gene: TRBD1
V gene: TRBV5-6
J gene: TRBJ1-1

CDR3 DNA: TGTGCCAGCAGCTCACGGGGGGAAGGGTACAATGAGCAGTTCTTC
CDR3 protein: CASSSRGEGYNEQFF
clone size: once
D gene: TRBD2
V gene: TRBV9
J gene: TRBJ2-1

CDR3 DNA: TGTGCCAGTAAAGTCGACAGCCCCCCAGGGAACACTGAAGCTTTCTTT
CDR3 protein: CASKVDSPPGNTEAFF
clone size: -
D gene: -
V gene: TRBV19
J gene: TRBJ1-1

CDR3 DNA: TGTGCCAGTACACAGTCGAACACCGGGGAGCTGTTTTTT
CDR3 protein: CASTQSNTGELFF
clone size: -
D gene: -
V gene: TRBV7-9
J gene: TRBJ2-2

CDR3 DNA: TGTGCCAGTAGTATAGATCGGGGGGCTAACACCGGGGAGCTGTTTTTT
CDR3 protein: CASSIDRGANTGELFF
clone size: -
D gene: -
V gene: TRBV19
J gene: TRBJ2-2

CDR3 DNA: TGTGCCAGCAGGGGGTCCGGGAAGGGGCCCCAGCATTTT
CDR3 protein: CASRGSGKGPQHF
clone size: -
D gene: -
V gene: TRBV2
J gene: TRBJ1-5

CDR3 DNA: TGCAGCGTTGTCAACCCTACCGATGAAAAACTGTTTTTT
CDR3 protein: CSVVNPTDEKLFF
clone size: few
D gene: -
V gene: TRBV29-1
J gene: TRBJ1-4

CDR3 DNA: TGTGCCAGCACCCAGAACACTGAAGCTTTCTTT
CDR3 protein: CASTQNTEAFF
clone size: -
D gene: -
V gene: TRBV6-5
J gene: TRBJ1-1

CDR3 DNA: TGTGCCAGCAGTTTAAGCGGGGGGCCCGGCTACACCTTC
CDR3 protein: CASSLSGGPGYTF
clone size: -
D gene: -
V gene: TRBV27
J gene: TRBJ1-2

CDR3 DNA: TGCGCCAGCAGCTTGGCCGGACAGGGGGAAGGCTCCTATAATTCACCCCTCCACTTT
CDR3 protein: CASSLAGQGEGSYNSPLHF
clone size: -
D gene: TRBD1
V gene: TRBV5-1
J gene: TRBJ1-6

CDR3 DNA: TGCGCCCCCTCGACTAGCGGGGGGAGGAATGAGCAGTTCTTC
CDR3 protein: CAPSTSGGRNEQFF
clone size: -
D gene: TRBD2
V gene: TRBV10-1
J gene: TRBJ2-1

CDR3 DNA: TGCGCCAGCAGCCAACAGAGGGAAGAGACCCAGTACTTC
CDR3 protein: CASSQQREETQYF
clone size: -
D gene: -
V gene: TRBV4-1
J gene: TRBJ2-5

CDR3 DNA: TGTGCCAGCAGCGGAAGACAGGGGGCCCGTTCACCCCTCCACTTT
CDR3 protein: CASSGRQGARSPLHF
clone size: -
D gene: TRBD1
V gene: TRBV5-6
J gene: TRBJ1-6

CDR3 DNA: TGTGCCAGCAGTGAGTGGGACAGGGCCCGTCAGCCCCAGCATTTT
CDR3 protein: CASSEWDRARQPQHF
clone size: -
D gene: TRBD1
V gene: TRBV6-1
J gene: TRBJ1-5

CDR3 DNA: TGTGCCAGCAGAGCGTCTCGGGACTATGGCTACACCTTC
CDR3 protein: CASRASRDYGYTF
clone size: -
D gene: -
V gene: TRBV7-8
J gene: TRBJ1-2

CDR3 DNA: TGCGCCAGCAGCTTGAAGGTCAATTCGGACTACGAGCAGTACTTC
CDR3 protein: CASSLKVNSDYEQYF
clone size: -
D gene: -
V gene: TRBV5-1
J gene: TRBJ2-7

CDR3 DNA: TGTGCCAGCAGCCCGGGACAGCACTACAATGAGCAGTTCTTC
CDR3 protein: CASSPGQHYNEQFF
clone size: -
D gene: TRBD1
V gene: TRBV5-4
J gene: TRBJ2-1

CDR3 DNA: TGTGCCAGCAGCTCCCCGGGACAGTTGACCTACGAGCAGTACTTC
CDR3 protein: CASSSPGQLTYEQYF
clone size: few
D gene: TRBD1
V gene: TRBV5-6
J gene: TRBJ2-7

CDR3 DNA: TGCGCCAGCAGGGGCCCGAGCTCCTACGAGCAGTACTTC
CDR3 protein: CASRGPSSYEQYF
clone size: -
D gene: -
V gene: TRBV4-1
J gene: TRBJ2-7

CDR3 DNA: TGTGCCAGCAGTGGCAGGGTGGCTGAAGCTTTCTTT
CDR3 protein: CASSGRVAEAFF
clone size: few
D gene: -
V gene: TRBV7-9
J gene: TRBJ1-1

CDR3 DNA: TGCAGCGTTGGACAGGGCGGGGCTGGAAACACCATATATTTT
CDR3 protein: CSVGQGGAGNTIYF
clone size: -
D gene: TRBD1
V gene: TRBV29-1
J gene: TRBJ1-3

CDR3 DNA: TGTGCCAGCAGCTACCGCCCGACAGGGGCTATGCAGTATTTT
CDR3 protein: CASSYRPTGAMQYF
clone size: -
D gene: TRBD1
V gene: TRBV7-2
J gene: TRBJ2-3

CDR3 DNA: TGTGCCAGCAGCTTATCGGGACAGGGGAAGCAGCCCCAGCATTTT
CDR3 protein: CASSLSGQGKQPQHF
clone size: -
D gene: TRBD1
V gene: TRBV7-2
J gene: TRBJ1-5

CDR3 DNA: TGCGCCACTGGGGACAGACAAGAGACCCAGTACTTC
CDR3 protein: CATGDRQETQYF
clone size: -
D gene: TRBD1
V gene: TRBV10-2
J gene: TRBJ2-5

CDR3 DNA: TGTGCCTGGAGGACGAAGACCGGGAGAGCGAACACTGAAGCTTTCTTT
CDR3 protein: CAWRTKTGRANTEAFF
clone size: -
D gene: -
V gene: TRBV30
J gene: TRBJ1-1

CDR3 DNA: TGCGCCAGCAGCTTTGATACAGAAGAGACCCAGTACTTC
CDR3 protein: CASSFDTEETQYF
clone size: -
D gene: -
V gene: TRBV5-1
J gene: TRBJ2-5

CDR3 DNA: TGTGCCAGCAGCCGACACGTCTGGGAGACTGAAGCTTTCTTT
CDR3 protein: CASSRHVWETEAFF
clone size: -
D gene: -
V gene: TRBV9
J gene: TRBJ1-1